This paragraph reports one TCR beta chain. These data belong to a study of blood T cell repertoires in COVID-19. Seattle's enrolled individuals joined amid active infection and were then monitored longitudinally. The assay was immunoSEQ multiplex PCR, and TCRdb's table has in-frame clones only and misses some. The sample lists under 250,000 clones, approximately 85% occurring once. The sequenced material came from peripheral blood. The TCR comes from a woman between 65 and 79 years old with COVID-19, enrolled during active disease.

The CDR3 sequence is CASSPSGASYEQYF. The CDR3 nucleotides are TGTGCCAGCAGCCCTAGTGGGGCCTCCTACGAGCAGTACTTC. The chain couples TRBV7-3 to TRBJ2-7; possibly TRBD1 for D (5 bases). V was cut by 5 bases and J by 0 bases, with 11 bases left in between. This CDR3 spans 14 amino acids. The germline gives CDR1 SGHTA, CDR2 FQGTGA.